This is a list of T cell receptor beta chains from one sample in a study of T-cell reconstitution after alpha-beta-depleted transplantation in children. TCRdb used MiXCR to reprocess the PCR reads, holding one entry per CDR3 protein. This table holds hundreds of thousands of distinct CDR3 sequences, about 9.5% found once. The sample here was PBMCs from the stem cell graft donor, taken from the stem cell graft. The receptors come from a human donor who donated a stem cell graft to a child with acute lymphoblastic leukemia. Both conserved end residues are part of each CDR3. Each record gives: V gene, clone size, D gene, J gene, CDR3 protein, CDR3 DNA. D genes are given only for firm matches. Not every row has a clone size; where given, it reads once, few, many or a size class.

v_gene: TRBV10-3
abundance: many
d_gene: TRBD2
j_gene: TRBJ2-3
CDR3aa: CAISTASGDYTDTQYF
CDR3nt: TGTGCCATCAGTACTGCTAGCGGAGATTACACAGATACGCAGTATTTT

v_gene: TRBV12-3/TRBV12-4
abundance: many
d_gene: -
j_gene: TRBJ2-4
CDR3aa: CASSDRRGAKNIQYF
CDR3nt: TGTGCCAGCAGCGACCGAAGAGGGGCCAAAAACATTCAGTACTTC

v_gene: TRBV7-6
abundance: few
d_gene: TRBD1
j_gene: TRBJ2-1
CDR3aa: CASSLGAGTGFYNEQFF
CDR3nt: TGTGCCAGCAGCTTAGGGGCCGGGACAGGGTTCTACAATGAGCAGTTCTTC

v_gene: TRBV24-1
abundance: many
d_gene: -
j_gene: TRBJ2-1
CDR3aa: CATSDGDVAWGYNEQFF
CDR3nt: TGTGCCACCAGTGATGGGGACGTGGCTTGGGGGTACAATGAGCAGTTCTTC

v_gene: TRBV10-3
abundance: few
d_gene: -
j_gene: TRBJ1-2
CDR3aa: CAIREKTDVDGYTF
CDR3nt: TGTGCCATCAGGGAAAAGACAGACGTGGATGGCTACACCTTC

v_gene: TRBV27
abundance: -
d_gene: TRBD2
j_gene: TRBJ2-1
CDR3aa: CASSITSGGSYNEQFF
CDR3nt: TGTGCCAGCAGTATCACTAGCGGGGGTTCCTACAATGAGCAGTTCTTC

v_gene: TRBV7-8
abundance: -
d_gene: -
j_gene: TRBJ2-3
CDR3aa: CASSLVLVGDTQYF
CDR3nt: TGTGCCAGCAGCTTAGTCCTAGTGGGAGATACGCAGTATTTT

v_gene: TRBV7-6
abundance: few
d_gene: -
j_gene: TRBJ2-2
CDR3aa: CASSLASVVGNTGELFF
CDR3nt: TGTGCCAGCAGCTTAGCCTCGGTGGTGGGGAACACCGGGGAGCTGTTTTTT

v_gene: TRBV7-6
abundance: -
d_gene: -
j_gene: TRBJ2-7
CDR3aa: CASSSGRGGYEQYF
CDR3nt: TGTGCCAGCAGCTCGGGCAGGGGAGGTTACGAGCAGTACTTC

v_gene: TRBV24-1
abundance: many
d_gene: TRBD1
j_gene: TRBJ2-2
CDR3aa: CATSDQGQGTGELFF
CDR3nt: TGTGCCACCAGTGACCAGGGACAGGGGACCGGGGAGCTGTTTTTT

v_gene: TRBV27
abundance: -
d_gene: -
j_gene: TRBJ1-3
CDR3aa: CASISRGNTIYF
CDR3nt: TGTGCCAGCATTTCTCGCGGAAACACCATATATTTT

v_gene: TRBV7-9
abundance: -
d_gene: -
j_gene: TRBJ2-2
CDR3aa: CASSINSDTGELFF
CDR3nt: TGTGCCAGCAGCATCAACAGTGACACCGGGGAGCTGTTTTTT

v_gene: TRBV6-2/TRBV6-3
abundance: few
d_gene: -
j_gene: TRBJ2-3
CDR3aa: CASSYSDSGGTDTQYF
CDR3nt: TGTGCCAGCAGTTACTCGGATAGCGGTGGCACAGATACGCAGTATTTT

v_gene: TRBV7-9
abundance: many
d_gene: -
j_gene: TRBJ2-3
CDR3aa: CASSHKGPHRDTQYF
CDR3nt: TGTGCCAGCAGCCACAAGGGACCGCACAGAGATACGCAGTATTTT

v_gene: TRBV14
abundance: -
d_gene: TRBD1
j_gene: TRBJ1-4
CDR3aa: CASSHTFLQGLREKLFF
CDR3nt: TGTGCCAGCAGCCACACCTTCCTACAGGGGCTTCGCGAAAAACTGTTTTTT

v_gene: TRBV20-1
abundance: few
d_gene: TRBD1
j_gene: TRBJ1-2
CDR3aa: CSAQGQGNYGYTF
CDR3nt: TGCAGTGCTCAGGGACAGGGAAACTATGGCTACACCTTC

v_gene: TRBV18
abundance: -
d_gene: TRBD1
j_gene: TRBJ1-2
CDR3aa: CASSPRPTGPGGYTF
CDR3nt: TGTGCCAGCTCACCACGTCCGACAGGGCCGGGGGGCTACACCTTC

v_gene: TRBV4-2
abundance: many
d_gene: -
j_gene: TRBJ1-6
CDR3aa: CASSQDDNRSNSPLHF
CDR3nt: TGTGCCAGCAGCCAAGATGACAACAGATCTAATTCACCCCTCCACTTT

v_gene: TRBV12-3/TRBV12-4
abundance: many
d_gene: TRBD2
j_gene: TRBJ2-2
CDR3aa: CASSLSSGGLSGELFF
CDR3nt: TGTGCCAGCAGTTTATCTAGCGGGGGATTGTCCGGGGAGCTGTTTTTT

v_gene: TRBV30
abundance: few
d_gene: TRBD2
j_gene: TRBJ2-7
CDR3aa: CAWSVPLASGGTYEQYF
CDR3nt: TGTGCCTGGAGTGTACCCCTGGCTAGCGGGGGGACCTACGAGCAGTACTTC

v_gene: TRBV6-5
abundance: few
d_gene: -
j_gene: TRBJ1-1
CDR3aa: CASGTLLAEAFF
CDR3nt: TGTGCCAGCGGGACCCTCCTTGCTGAAGCTTTCTTT

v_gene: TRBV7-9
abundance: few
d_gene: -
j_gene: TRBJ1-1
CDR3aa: CASSPQGWTEAFF
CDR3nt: TGTGCCAGCAGCCCCCAGGGTTGGACTGAAGCTTTCTTT

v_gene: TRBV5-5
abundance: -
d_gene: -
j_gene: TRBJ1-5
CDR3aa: CASSFGPTAQPQHF
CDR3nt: TGTGCCAGCAGCTTTGGACCCACGGCTCAGCCCCAGCATTTT

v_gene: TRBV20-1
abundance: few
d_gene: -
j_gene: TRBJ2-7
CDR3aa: CSARDIKGPSYEQYF
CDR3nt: TGCAGTGCTAGAGATATAAAGGGACCCTCCTACGAGCAGTACTTC

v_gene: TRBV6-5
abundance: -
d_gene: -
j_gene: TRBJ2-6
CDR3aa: CASSHLTTGSGANVLTF
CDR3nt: TGTGCCAGCAGTCACTTGACAACAGGGTCAGGGGCCAACGTCCTGACTTTC

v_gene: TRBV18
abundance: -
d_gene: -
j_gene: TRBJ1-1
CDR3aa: CASSPGAAPTMNTEAFF
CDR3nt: TGTGCCAGCTCACCAGGCGCGGCACCGACCATGAACACTGAAGCTTTCTTT

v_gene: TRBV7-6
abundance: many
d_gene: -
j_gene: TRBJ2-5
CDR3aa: CASSFLQETQYF
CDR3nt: TGTGCCAGCAGCTTTCTCCAGGAGACCCAGTACTTC

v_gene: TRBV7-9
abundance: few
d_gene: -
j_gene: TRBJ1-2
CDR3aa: CASSFVRGSYYGYTF
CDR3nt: TGTGCCAGCAGCTTCGTTCGGGGCAGCTACTATGGCTACACCTTC

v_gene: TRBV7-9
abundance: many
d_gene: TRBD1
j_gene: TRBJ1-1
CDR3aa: CASSPGGTGARNTEAFF
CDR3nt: TGTGCCAGCAGCCCAGGGGGTACAGGCGCCCGGAACACTGAAGCTTTCTTT

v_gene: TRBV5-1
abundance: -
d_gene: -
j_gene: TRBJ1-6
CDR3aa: CASSTGQTNNSPLHF
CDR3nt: TGCGCCAGCAGCACCGGACAGACCAATAATTCACCCCTCCACTTT

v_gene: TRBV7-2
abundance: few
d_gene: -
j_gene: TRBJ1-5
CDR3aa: CASSLGVNQPQHF
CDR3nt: TGTGCCAGCAGCTTAGGAGTGAATCAGCCCCAGCATTTT

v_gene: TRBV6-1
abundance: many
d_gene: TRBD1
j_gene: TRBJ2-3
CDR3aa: CASSPWGQSSTDTQYF
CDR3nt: TGTGCCAGCAGCCCCTGGGGACAGTCTAGCACAGATACGCAGTATTTT

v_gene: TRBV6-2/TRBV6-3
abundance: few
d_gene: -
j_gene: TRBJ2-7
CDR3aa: CASSYPTGFYEQYF
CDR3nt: TGTGCCAGCAGTTACCCTACAGGGTTCTACGAGCAGTACTTC

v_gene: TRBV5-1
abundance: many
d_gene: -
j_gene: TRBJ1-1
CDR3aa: CASSFEGVAEAFF
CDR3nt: TGCGCCAGCAGCTTTGAGGGGGTCGCTGAAGCTTTCTTT

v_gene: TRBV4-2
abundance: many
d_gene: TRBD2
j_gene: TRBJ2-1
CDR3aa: CASSQLGAGGPNEQFF
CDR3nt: TGTGCCAGCAGCCAATTAGGAGCGGGGGGGCCCAATGAGCAGTTCTTC

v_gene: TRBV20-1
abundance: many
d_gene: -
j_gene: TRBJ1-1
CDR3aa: CSATPDSVTEAFF
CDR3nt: TGCAGTGCTACCCCGGACAGTGTCACTGAAGCTTTCTTT

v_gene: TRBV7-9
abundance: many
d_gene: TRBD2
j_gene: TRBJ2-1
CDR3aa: CASSSGGAGDNEQFF
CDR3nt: TGTGCCAGCAGCTCTGGCGGCGCGGGGGACAATGAGCAGTTCTTC

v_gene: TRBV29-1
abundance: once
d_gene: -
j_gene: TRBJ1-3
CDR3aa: CSVVAGNTIYF
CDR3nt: TGCAGCGTTGTAGCTGGAAACACCATATATTTT

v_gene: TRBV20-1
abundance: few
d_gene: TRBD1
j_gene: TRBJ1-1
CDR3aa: CSARVGQGVPLGTEAFF
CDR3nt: TGCAGTGCTAGAGTTGGGCAGGGGGTTCCCCTTGGAACTGAAGCTTTCTTT

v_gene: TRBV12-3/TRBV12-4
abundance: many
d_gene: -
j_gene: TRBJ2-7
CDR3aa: CASSSGYGEQYF
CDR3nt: TGTGCCAGCAGTTCAGGGTACGGCGAGCAGTACTTC

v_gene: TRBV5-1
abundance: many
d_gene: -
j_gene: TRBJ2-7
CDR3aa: CASSVDSEQYF
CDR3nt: TGCGCCAGCAGCGTTGATTCCGAGCAGTACTTC

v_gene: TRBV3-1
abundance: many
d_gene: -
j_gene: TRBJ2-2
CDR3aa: CASSQRAITANTGELFF
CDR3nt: TGTGCCAGCAGCCAACGTGCCATTACCGCGAACACCGGGGAGCTGTTTTTT

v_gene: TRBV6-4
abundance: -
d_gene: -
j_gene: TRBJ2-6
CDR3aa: CASSPDRFGGGQRTNSGANVLTF
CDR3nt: TGTGCCAGCAGTCCGGATCGTTTTGGGGGAGGCCAGCGTACAAACTCTGGGGCCAACGTCCTGACTTTC

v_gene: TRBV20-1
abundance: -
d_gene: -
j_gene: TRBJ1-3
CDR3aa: CSASESGYTIYF
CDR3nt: TGCAGCGCTTCCGAATCAGGATACACCATATATTTT

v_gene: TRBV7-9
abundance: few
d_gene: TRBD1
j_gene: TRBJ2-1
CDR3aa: CASSLRQGIDEQFF
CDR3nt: TGTGCCAGCAGCTTGAGACAGGGAATCGATGAGCAGTTCTTC

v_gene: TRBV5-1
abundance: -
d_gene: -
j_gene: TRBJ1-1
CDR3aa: CASQEQMNNEAFF
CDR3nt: TGCGCCAGTCAGGAACAGATGAACAATGAAGCTTTCTTT

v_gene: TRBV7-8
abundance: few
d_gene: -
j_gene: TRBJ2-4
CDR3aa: CASSLGQWSGARKNIQYF
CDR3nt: TGTGCCAGCAGCTTAGGTCAATGGTCGGGGGCGAGGAAAAACATTCAGTACTTC

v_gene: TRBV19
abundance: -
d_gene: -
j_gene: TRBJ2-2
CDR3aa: CASRRQGGTGELFF
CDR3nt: TGTGCCAGTAGAAGACAGGGAGGGACCGGGGAGCTGTTTTTT

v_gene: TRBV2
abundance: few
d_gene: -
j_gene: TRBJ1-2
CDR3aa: CASSEELRGGNGYTF
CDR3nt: TGTGCCAGCAGTGAAGAGCTTAGGGGGGGCAATGGCTACACCTTC

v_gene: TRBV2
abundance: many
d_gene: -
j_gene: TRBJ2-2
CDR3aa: CASLSPPRFRGTGELFF
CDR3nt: TGTGCCAGCCTTTCACCCCCGAGGTTTCGGGGCACCGGGGAGCTGTTTTTT

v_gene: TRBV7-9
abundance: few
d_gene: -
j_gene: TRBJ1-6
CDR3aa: CASSLAGGDGNSPLHF
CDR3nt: TGTGCCAGCAGCTTAGCTGGAGGGGATGGGAATTCACCCCTCCACTTT